These 16 T cell receptor beta chains came from one sample sequenced in a study of T cells in Graves' hyperthyroidism and ophthalmopathy. Researchers took RNA transcripts and amplified the TCR beta CDR3 regions from them. A first-round RT-PCR of the TCR CDR3 used the HTBI primer set. From the multiplex PCR reads, TCRdb called clonotypes with MiXCR, one entry per CDR3 protein. The data contain 40,000 to 60,000 distinct CDR3 sequences, approximately 50% of them singletons. The sample taken for sequencing was peripheral blood or thyroid tissue (not recorded which). These receptor sequences come from a young man with Graves' hyperthyroidism.

This clonotype was recorded a few times. The chain has TRBV5-1 and TRBJ2-5; D is possibly TRBD2 (7 bases). V lost 1 base, J lost 5 bases, and 18 bases lay in between. Germline assignment: CDR1 SGHRS and CDR2 YFSETQ. CDR3 length: 16 residues. The CDR3 spells CASSLSRGAADETQYF. CDR3 nucleotide sequence: TGCGCCAGCAGCTTGAGTCGGGGGGCGGCCGACGAGACCCAGTACTTC.

The rearrangement joins TRBV4-3 to TRBJ1-3; D not resolved. There are 12 residues in the CDR3. Germline CDR1 reads LGHNA; CDR2 reads YSLEER. Trimming took off 0 bases at V and 16 bases at J, with 13 bases between the two ends. CDR3 nucleotides: TGCGCCAGCAGCCAAGATATAGCAGCCGGTTATTTT. This codes for CASSQDIAAGYF.

In its sample, this clonotype was seen once. The chain employs TRBV7-6 and TRBJ2-7; D perhaps matches TRBD2 (5 bases). The CDR3 is 15 residues long. Per germline, CDR1 SGHVS and CDR2 FNYEAQ. With 1 base removed from V and 2 bases from J, the gap between germline ends came to 12 bases. CDR3 loop: CASSLVSVPPYEQYF. DNA of the CDR3: TGTGCCAGCAGCTTAGTTAGCGTCCCCCCCTACGAGCAGTACTTC.

The sample holds one count of this clonotype. The chain links TRBV7-2 to TRBJ2-2; 8 bases agree with TRBD2. The V gene's germline CDR1 is SGHTA and CDR2 FQGNSA. This CDR3 contains 15 residues. Trimming removed 6 bases from V and 7 bases from J; junction bases left unmatched: 10. The CDR3 sequence: CASRALAGIGGELFF. The CDR3 nucleotides read TGTGCCAGCAGGGCTCTAGCGGGCATCGGCGGGGAGCTGTTTTTT. The full variable domain, in which reference TRBV7-2 and TRBJ2-2 provide the parts outside the CDR3, is GAGVSQSPSNKVTEKGKDVELRCDPISGHTALYWYRQSLGQGLEFLIYFQGNSAPDKSGLPSDRFSAERTGGSVSTLTIQRTQQEDSAVYLCASRALAGIGGELFFGEGSRLTVL.

V is TRBV10-3 and J is TRBJ1-1, with D maybe TRBD1 (5 bases). Germline V gene sequence: CDR1 ENHRY, CDR2 SYGVKD. The ends were cut back, 6 bases at V and 3 bases at J, with 11 bases in the middle. This CDR3 is built from 13 residues. The DNA for the CDR3 is TGTGCCATCAGGGTGGGGGAGGACACTGAAGCTTTCTTT. Its protein is CAIRVGEDTEAFF.

Notes on this clonotype: An end of the junction differs from the germline gene, which may be a read error. This rearrangement joins TRBV24-1 to TRBJ2-7; 7 positions agree with TRBD1. The CDR3 length is 15 residues. The germline V gene has CDR1 KGHDR and CDR2 SFDVKD. The CDR3, as DNA: TGTGCCAGCAGTGATTTCGGGACAGCGGCCTACGAGCAGTACTTC. Its translation: CASSDFGTAAYEQYF.

This rearrangement joins TRBV29-1 to TRBJ1-2; 8 positions match TRBD1. CDR1 is SQVTM and CDR2 is ANQGSEA in the germline V gene. The CDR3 length is 13 residues. V lost 6 bases to trimming and J lost 6 bases; unmatched junction nucleotides: 9. The CDR3: CSVGQDLDNGYTF. Written as DNA, the CDR3 is TGCAGCGTGGGACAGGATCTTGATAATGGCTACACCTTC.

The chain is built from TRBV10-2 and TRBJ2-6; perhaps TRBD1 as D (5 bases). The germline V gene encodes CDR1 WSHSY and CDR2 SAAADI. The CDR3 runs 16 residues. V was shortened by 6 bases and J by 2 bases, with 14 bases between the two germline ends. CDR3 in DNA: TGCGCCAGCAGCCTACAGCCAGGGACTGGGGCCAACGTCCTGACTTTC. It codes for CASSLQPGTGANVLTF.

The rearrangement links TRBV29-1 to TRBJ2-7, with D perhaps TRBD1 (6 bases). V lost 4 bases, J lost 2 bases, and 9 bases lay in between. Germline-derived CDR1 and CDR2 are SQVTM and ANQGSEA. The CDR3 runs to 12 residues. CDR3 residues: CSVVRGAYEQYF. The CDR3 DNA follows: TGCAGCGTTGTCAGGGGCGCCTACGAGCAGTACTTC.

As regards this clonotype: The CDR3 does not close with the conserved phenylalanine or tryptophan, likely indicating a read error. Because the CDR3's place on the DNA is in doubt, the DNA is left out and the CDR3 is given as listed by TCRdb. The gene calls are TRBV7-9 and TRBJ2-6. Termini included, the CDR3 measures 16 amino acids. Germline-derived CDR1 and CDR2 are SEHNR and FQNEAQ (reference sequence). The CDR3 loop is CASSLGAASGANVLVL.

The chain uses TRBV20-1 and TRBJ2-7, with TRBD1 matching 8 bases. Unmatched junction bases numbered 6, after V lost 6 bases and J lost 5 bases. Germline CDR1 reads DFQATT; CDR2 reads SNEGSKA (reference sequence). The CDR3 totals 12 residues. CDR3 nucleotide sequence: TGCAGTGCATTCTCGGACAGGGACGAGCAGTACTTC. This sequence encodes CSAFSDRDEQYF.

There are many counts of this clonotype. The chain uses TRBV10-3 and TRBJ2-7, with a weak D call TRBD2 (5 bases). Trimming pared 10 bases from V and 4 bases from J, leaving 20 bases between. From germline, CDR1 is ENHRY and CDR2 SYGVKD. This CDR3 region has 14 residues. CDR3 region: CASTREFLEYEQYF. The CDR3, as DNA: TGTGCCAGTACTAGAGAGTTCCTGGAATACGAGCAGTACTTC.

As regards this clonotype: The junction and the germline gene differ at one end; a read error may be behind it. The chain links TRBV7-8 to TRBJ2-2; tentatively, D is TRBD2 (5 bases). Germline-derived CDR1 and CDR2 are SGHVS and FQNEAQ. This CDR3 is 14 amino acids long. The CDR3 nucleotides are TGTGCCAGCAGCTTAGCCGAGAACACCGGGGAGCTGTCTTGG. It codes for CASSLAENTGELSW.

V gene TRBV6-1 combines with J gene TRBJ1-1, with TRBD1 matching over 7 bases. The germline V gene has CDR1 MNHNS and CDR2 SASEGT. The CDR3 consists of 14 residues. With V trimmed by 1 base and J by 4 bases, 3 bases remained unmatched. The DNA of the CDR3 is TGTGCCAGCAGTGAAGAATGGACAGGCACTGAAGCTTTCTTT. Its translation is CASSEEWTGTEAFF.

This clonotype was found many times. This chain joins TRBV6-6 and TRBJ1-1; D unclear. Germline assignment: CDR1 MNHNY and CDR2 SVGAGI (reference sequence). Between the trimmed V and J ends, which lost 2 bases and 0 bases, there was a span of 7 bases. This CDR3 has 14 residues. CDR3 nucleotide sequence: TGTGCCAGCAGTTACGTTTCTGTGAACACTGAAGCTTTCTTT. Protein product: CASSYVSVNTEAFF.

This rearrangement joins TRBV7-9 to TRBJ1-4; 7 positions match TRBD1. CDR3 length: 14 amino acids. Per germline, CDR1 SEHNR and CDR2 FQNEAQ (reference sequence). With 5 bases clipped from V and 8 bases from J, the junction kept 8 bases outside the gene matches. CDR3: CASSNDRELEKLFF. The CDR3 DNA follows: TGTGCCAGCAGCAACGACAGGGAATTGGAAAAACTGTTTTTT.